These 9 T cell receptor beta chains were sequenced from one sample in a study of T cells in women clearing cervical HPV infection. The protocol was immunoSEQ multiplex PCR, while the TCRdb copy is restricted to in-frame clones and leaves out a portion. The sample yields over 25,000 clones, of which the top ten take up roughly a sixth. What was sequenced was blood buffy coat. Receptor source: a woman aged 18 to 69 with a cervical HPV16 infection that either progressed to CIN3+ or cleared (not recorded which).

Note on this clone: The read finishes 3 residues shy of the CDR3 end, and the germline J gene is used to complete it. The chain recombines TRBV2 with TRBJ2-7, with D tentatively TRBD2 (5 bases). The V and J ends lost 4 bases and 2 bases respectively, with 18 bases between them. The germline V gene has CDR1 SNHLY and CDR2 FYNNEI. The CDR3 spans 16 residues. The CDR3 bases that were read are TGTGCCAGCAGTGGGAGTAGGACGGGGATTCCCTACGAG. Translated: CASSGSRTGIPYE. The entire CDR3 protein is CASSGSRTGIPYEQYF. Full variable domain (remainder filled in from reference TRBV2 and TRBJ2-7): EPEVTQTPSHQVTQMGQEVILRCVPISNHLYFYWYRQILGQKVEFLVSFYNNEISEKSEIFDDQFSVERPDGSNFTLKIRSTKLEDSAMYFCASSGSRTGIPYEQYFGPGTRLTVT.

Notes on this clone: Read coverage stops 3 residues before the CDR3 terminus; the germline J gene supplies the remainder. The chain recombines TRBV6-4 with TRBJ2-7; tentatively, D is TRBD1 (5 bases). V was cut by 4 bases and J by 6 bases, with 16 bases left in between. Germline V CDR1 and CDR2: MRHNA, SNTAGT. The CDR3 runs to 14 residues. CDR3 DNA (partial): TGTGCCAGCAGTGTGGTCCTTGGCCAGGGCGAG. Translated, it gives CASSVVLGQGE. The whole CDR3 sequence is CASSVVLGQGEQYF.

Comment on this clone: The read terminates 3 residues ahead of where the CDR3 ends, so the germline J gene completes it. J is TRBJ1-2 and V is TRBV5-5; TRBD1 aligns across 7 bases. The CDR3 contains 14 residues. The V segment lost 5 bases and the J segment 4 bases; nucleotides outside the gene matches: 8. Germline V lookup: CDR1 SGHKS, CDR2 YYEKEE (reference sequence). The CDR3 sequence is CASSPPGQIYGYTF. CDR3 DNA, as far as it was read: TGTGCCAGCAGTCCGCCGGGACAGATCTATGGC.

With respect to this clone: The read terminates 3 residues ahead of where the CDR3 ends, so the germline J gene completes it. The V gene is TRBV20-1, the J gene TRBJ2-7, with 13 bases identical to TRBD2. Trimming took 6 bases from V and 0 from J; bases not matched to a gene: 8. The CDR3 is 16 residues long. Germline V gives CDR1 DFQATT, CDR2 SNEGSKA (reference sequence). CDR3 in amino acids: CSAGTSGTKSSYEQYF. Incomplete CDR3 DNA: TGCAGTGCCGGGACTAGCGGGACTAAAAGCTCCTACGAG.

Concerning this clone itself: The CDR3 end is not reached by the read, which stops 3 residues before it; the germline J gene fills it in. This sequence joins TRBV5-4 and TRBJ2-2; TRBD1 agrees at 10 bases. Germline V lookup: CDR1 SGHNT, CDR2 YYREEE (reference sequence). The CDR3 consists of 15 residues. Trimming at V came to 0 bases and at J to 5 bases, leaving 1 base not matched to a gene. CDR3 DNA, as far as it was read: TGTGCCAGCAGCTTGGGGGGACAGGGGACCGGGGAG. This encodes CASSLGGQGTGE. The full CDR3 protein is CASSLGGQGTGELFF.

Remarks on this clone: The CDR3 extends 3 residues past the end of the read, so its final part is completed from the germline J gene. The rearrangement joins TRBV7-9 to TRBJ1-2, with D possibly matching TRBD1 (5 bases). The CDR3 runs 14 residues. V lost 6 bases and J 6 bases, leaving 17 bases between the germline ends. The germline gives CDR1 SEHNR, CDR2 FQNEAQ (reference sequence). CDR3 bases read: TGTGCCAGCAGGTTCCGGGACTACGGGGATGGC. Its translation is CASRFRDYGDG. In full, the CDR3 is CASRFRDYGDGYTF. Complete variable domain (other parts from reference TRBV7-9 and TRBJ1-2): DTGVSQNPRHKITKRGQNVTFRCDPISEHNRLYWYRQTLGQGPEFLTYFQNEAQLEKSRLLSDRFSAERPKGSFSTLEIQRTEQGDSAMYLCASRFRDYGDGYTFGSGTRLTVV.

Comment on this clone: The CDR3 end lies 3 residues beyond the end of the read and is filled in from the germline J gene. The rearrangement links TRBV2 to TRBJ1-4, with 9 bases that match TRBD1. Germline values: CDR1 SNHLY, CDR2 FYNNEI. CDR3 length: 16 residues. Losses at the gene ends were 5 bases for V and 6 bases for J; bases not matched to a gene: 10. Partial CDR3 DNA: TGTGCCAGCAGTCTCCAGAGGGACAGGGACTATGAAAAA. Residues: CASSLQRDRDYEK. Given in full, the CDR3 is CASSLQRDRDYEKLFF.

In regard to this clone: The read ends 3 residues before the CDR3 terminus; that terminus is restored from the germline J gene. The sample holds other DNA sequences that translate to the same CDR3. The chain links TRBV18 to TRBJ2-5; the match to TRBD1 covers 7 bases. Per germline, CDR1 KGHSH and CDR2 LQKENI. Losses at the gene ends were 6 bases for V and 2 bases for J; bases not matched to a gene: 12. This CDR3 spans 16 amino acids. The CDR3 reads CASSPPGTATQETQYF. The sequenced part of the CDR3 DNA is TGTGCCAGCTCCCCCCCGGGGACAGCGACTCAAGAGACC.

To note about this clone: The CDR3 end lies 3 residues beyond the end of the read and is filled in from the germline J gene. The rearrangement joins TRBV5-1 to TRBJ2-3; unclear D gene. Germline-derived CDR1 and CDR2 are SGHRS and YFSETQ. V lost 5 bases and J 6 bases, leaving 22 bases between the germline ends. CDR3 length equals 16 residues. The CDR3 DNA, read in part, is TGCGCCAGCAGTCTACCCCAGGTGGGCCCTTCGGATACG. Translation gives CASSLPQVGPSDT. The complete CDR3 reads CASSLPQVGPSDTQYF.